This T cell receptor beta chain came from a study of blood T cell repertoires in COVID-19. Study as a whole: Material from acute and convalescent COVID-19 was sourced from the United States, Italy and Spain. T cells, B-cell-depleted T cells, or PBMCs provided the cDNA or gDNA that served as material.

Source study methods: Nucleated cell counts were estimated from reference gene primer amplification. Generated by immunoSEQ multiplex PCR, the TCRdb table keeps only in-frame clones and is missing some. The D gene and trimming were derived from the DNA, and the V and J assignments and clone size from that table. The table has roughly 240,000 clones, 86% seen once; the top ten hold about 3.1%. The CDR3 runs 16 residues. V gave up 3 bases and J gave up 2 bases; unmatched junction bases: 5. The germline V gene has CDR1 SGHRS and CDR2 YFSETQ. Specimen: peripheral blood. The sequence derives from a woman younger than 45 who had recovered from COVID-19. V and J are TRBV5-1 and TRBJ2-2, with 9 bases that match TRBD2. CDR3 region: CASSSLAGPNTGELFF. CDR3 DNA sequence: TGCGCCAGCAGCTCCCTAGCGGGGCCTAACACCGGGGAGCTGTTTTTT.